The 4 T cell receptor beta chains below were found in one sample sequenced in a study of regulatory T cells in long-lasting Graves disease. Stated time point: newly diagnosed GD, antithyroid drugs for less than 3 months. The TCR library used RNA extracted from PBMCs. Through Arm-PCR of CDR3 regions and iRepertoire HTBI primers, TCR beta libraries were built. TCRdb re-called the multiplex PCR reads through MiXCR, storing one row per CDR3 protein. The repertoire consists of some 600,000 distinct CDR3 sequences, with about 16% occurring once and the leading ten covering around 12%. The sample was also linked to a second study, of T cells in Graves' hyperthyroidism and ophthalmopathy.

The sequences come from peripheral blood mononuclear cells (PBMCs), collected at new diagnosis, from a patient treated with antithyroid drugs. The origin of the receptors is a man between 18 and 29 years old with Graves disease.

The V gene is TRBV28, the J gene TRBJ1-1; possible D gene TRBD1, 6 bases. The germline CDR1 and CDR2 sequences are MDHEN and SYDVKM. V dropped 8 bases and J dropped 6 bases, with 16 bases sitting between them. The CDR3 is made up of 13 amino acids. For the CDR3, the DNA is TGTGCCAGCCTTCGGAGGGACACCCCTGAAGCTTTCTTT. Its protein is CASLRRDTPEAFF.

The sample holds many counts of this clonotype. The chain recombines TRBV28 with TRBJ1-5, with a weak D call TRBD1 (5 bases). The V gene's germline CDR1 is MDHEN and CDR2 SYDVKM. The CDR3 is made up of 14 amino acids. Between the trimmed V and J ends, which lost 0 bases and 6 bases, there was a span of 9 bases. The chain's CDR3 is CASSLWVGGQPQHF. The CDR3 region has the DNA TGTGCCAGCAGTTTATGGGTTGGGGGTCAGCCCCAGCATTTT.

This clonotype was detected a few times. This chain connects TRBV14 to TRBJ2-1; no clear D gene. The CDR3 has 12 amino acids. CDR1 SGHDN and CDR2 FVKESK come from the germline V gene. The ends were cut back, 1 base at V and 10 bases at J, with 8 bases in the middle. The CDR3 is CASSQAVGEQFF. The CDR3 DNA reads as TGTGCCAGCAGCCAAGCTGTCGGAGAGCAGTTCTTC.

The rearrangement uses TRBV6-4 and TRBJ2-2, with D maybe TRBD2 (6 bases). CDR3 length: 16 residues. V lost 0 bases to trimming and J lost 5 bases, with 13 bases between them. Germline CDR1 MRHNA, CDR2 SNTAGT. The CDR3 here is CASSDSPGTPTGELFF. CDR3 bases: TGTGCCAGCAGTGACTCGCCAGGGACTCCAACCGGGGAGCTGTTTTTT.